The 21 T cell receptor beta chains below were found in one sample sequenced in a study of cytomegalovirus exposure and HLA in healthy donors. A multiplex PCR was run with 60 Vbeta primers and 13 Jbeta primers. TCRdb's table, derived via immunoSEQ multiplex PCR, lists solely in-frame clones and lacks some. Recorded for this sample: 100,000 to 150,000 clones. Specimen: PBMCs. The origin of the receptors is a man aged 35-49 years in good health and CMV-seronegative.

The chain joins TRBV28 to TRBJ2-7, with D unclear. The V end lost 10 bases, the J end lost 2 bases, and 12 bases lay between the germline ends. Germline V gives CDR1 MDHEN, CDR2 SYDVKM. This CDR3 spans 12 amino acids. The CDR3 region is CATTQDPYEQYF. CDR3 bases: TGTGCCACCACCCAGGATCCCTACGAGCAGTACTTC.

This chain links TRBV11-2 with TRBJ2-1; 7 bases agree with TRBD2. CDR1 and CDR2 from the germline V gene are SGHAT and FQNNGV. The trim removed 1 base at V and 4 bases at J, leaving 4 bases unmatched. CDR3 length: 15 residues. The CDR3 spells CASSLVSGTYNEQFF. CDR3 in DNA: TGTGCCAGCAGCTTAGTAAGCGGGACTTACAATGAGCAGTTCTTC. The full variable domain, completed using reference TRBV11-2 and TRBJ2-1, is EAGVAQSPRYKIIEKRQSVAFWCNPISGHATLYWYQQILGQGPKLLIQFQNNGVVDDSQLPKDRFSAERLKGVDSTLKIQPAKLEDSAVYLCASSLVSGTYNEQFFGPGTRLTVL.

The V call is TRBV11-3, the J call TRBJ1-1; TRBD1 is a possible D gene (6 bases). Germline V gene lookup returns CDR1 SGHNT and CDR2 YENEEA. Trimming cost V 5 bases and J 1 base, with 17 bases left between them. This CDR3 region has 16 residues. This chain's CDR3 is CASSRGGVVGNTEAFF. DNA for the CDR3: TGTGCCAGCAGCCGAGGGGGGGTAGTGGGGAACACTGAAGCTTTCTTT. Full variable domain (missing parts from reference TRBV11-3 and TRBJ1-1): EAGVVQSPRYKIIEKKQPVAFWCNPISGHNTLYWYLQNLGQGPELLIRYENEEAVDDSQLPKDRFSAERLKGVDSTLKIQPAELGDSAVYLCASSRGGVVGNTEAFFGQGTRLTVV.

This chain links TRBV4-1 with TRBJ2-7; TRBD2 matches at 10 bases. The germline CDR1 and CDR2 sequences are MGHRA and YSYEKL. CDR3 length: 15 amino acids. V dropped 6 bases and J dropped 1; count of bases not matched to a gene: 6. CDR3 region: CASRALAGVSYEQYF. Here the CDR3 DNA reads TGCGCCAGCAGAGCCCTAGCGGGAGTTTCCTACGAGCAGTACTTC.

The J gene is TRBJ2-7, the V gene TRBV30; tentatively, D is TRBD2 (5 bases). The germline V and J ends were trimmed by 0 bases and 6 bases, with 9 bases remaining between them. Germline V gene lookup returns CDR1 GTSNPN and CDR2 SVGIG (reference sequence). The CDR3 spans 12 residues. The CDR3 bases are TGTGCCTGGAGTGTACTCAGCGGCGAGCAGTACTTC. Protein: CAWSVLSGEQYF. Full variable domain (remainder filled in from reference TRBV30 and TRBJ2-7): SQTIHQWPATLVQPVGSPLSLECTVEGTSNPNLYWYRQAAGRGLQLLFYSVGIGQISSEVPQNLSASRPQDRQFILSSKKLLLSDSGFYLCAWSVLSGEQYFGPGTRLTVT.

This chain links TRBV7-3 with TRBJ2-3; 9 bases map to TRBD2. The CDR3 covers 16 residues. Germline-derived CDR1 and CDR2 are SGHTA and FQGTGA. V lost 3 bases, J lost 1 base, and 5 bases stayed unmatched. Written as DNA, the CDR3 is TGTGCCAGCAGCTTTTCGACTAGCGGACGCACAGATACGCAGTATTTT. Protein sequence: CASSFSTSGRTDTQYF.

The chain employs TRBV5-1 and TRBJ1-2; D unclear. Germline loops: CDR1 SGHRS, CDR2 YFSETQ. The CDR3 is 14 amino acids. The V and J ends lost 0 bases and 6 bases respectively, with 12 bases between them. The CDR3 coding sequence is TGCGCCAGCAGCTTGGGCGGGGTAGGCGATGGCTACACCTTC. Protein: CASSLGGVGDGYTF. Looking up the rest from reference TRBV5-1 and TRBJ1-2 gives the full variable domain: KAGVTQTPRYLIKTRGQQVTLSCSPISGHRSVSWYQQTPGQGLQFLFEYFSETQRNKGNFPGRFSGRQFSNSRSEMNVSTLELGDSALYLCASSLGGVGDGYTFGSGTRLTVV.

The chain has TRBV2 and TRBJ2-5, with 8 bases lining up with TRBD2. Germline V CDR1 and CDR2: SNHLY, FYNNEI. V shed 5 bases, J shed 5 bases, and the junction held 4 bases outside the gene matches. The CDR3 consists of 13 residues. The CDR3 DNA reads TGTGCCAGCAGTTCAGCGGGAGAGGAGACCCAGTACTTC. This gives the protein CASSSAGEETQYF.

The chain uses TRBV5-4 and TRBJ2-7; D gene ambiguous. Trimming took 1 base from V and 4 from J, leaving 9 bases between them. The germline CDR1 and CDR2 sequences are SGHNT and YYREEE (reference sequence). The CDR3 runs to 13 residues. The CDR3 bases are TGTGCCAGCAGCTTGCGCGAGAATTACGAGCAGTACTTC. Its translation is CASSLRENYEQYF.

V and J are TRBV7-9 and TRBJ2-6, with D possibly matching TRBD2 (5 bases). This CDR3 is built from 16 residues. V was shortened by 5 bases and J by 2 bases, with 13 bases between the two germline ends. CDR1 and CDR2 from the germline V gene are SEHNR and FQNEAQ (reference sequence). The CDR3 DNA sequence: TGTGCCAGCAGCCCGAGGGTAGGGACTGGGGCCAACGTCCTGACTTTC. Encoded protein: CASSPRVGTGANVLTF.

This chain joins TRBV5-6 and TRBJ2-1; D not resolved. Germline loops: CDR1 SGHDT, CDR2 YYEEEE. This CDR3 has 14 amino acids. The V and J ends lost 4 bases and 8 bases respectively, with 16 bases between them. The CDR3 sequence is CASSPPDVYDEQFF. CDR3 sequence (DNA): TGTGCCAGCAGCCCTCCAGATGTGTACGATGAGCAGTTCTTC.

The rearrangement joins TRBV10-3 to TRBJ2-1; TRBD2 matches at 11 bases. J was trimmed by 0 bases and V by 0 bases; bases with no gene match: 4. This CDR3 comprises 18 residues. From germline, CDR1 is ENHRY and CDR2 SYGVKD. The CDR3 DNA reads TGTGCCATCAGTGAGTCGAATAGCGGGAGGGCCTCCTACAATGAGCAGTTCTTC. It specifies CAISESNSGRASYNEQFF.

The chain combines TRBV5-5 with TRBJ2-7, with 8 bases that match TRBD1. Germline values: CDR1 SGHKS, CDR2 YYEKEE (reference sequence). Trimming took 0 bases from V and 2 from J; bases not matched to a gene: 4. This CDR3 has 15 amino acids. The CDR3 DNA is TGTGCCAGCAGCTTGGAGGGACAGGCAACCTACGAGCAGTACTTC. Amino acids: CASSLEGQATYEQYF.

The chain couples TRBV11-3 to TRBJ2-7, with D tentatively TRBD1 (6 bases). V was clipped by 6 bases and J by 6 bases, with 12 bases between them. The germline V gene has CDR1 SGHNT and CDR2 YENEEA. The CDR3 extends over 12 amino acids. The CDR3 is CASSSQGTEQYF. CDR3 DNA: TGTGCCAGCAGTTCACAGGGAACCGAGCAGTACTTC. The full variable domain, completed using reference TRBV11-3 and TRBJ2-7, is EAGVVQSPRYKIIEKKQPVAFWCNPISGHNTLYWYLQNLGQGPELLIRYENEEAVDDSQLPKDRFSAERLKGVDSTLKIQPAELGDSAVYLCASSSQGTEQYFGPGTRLTVT.

The V and J genes are TRBV4-3 and TRBJ2-3; 8 nucleotides line up with TRBD2. The CDR3 sequence is 16 residues long. V shed 1 base, J shed 8 bases, and the junction held 11 bases outside the gene matches. Germline-derived CDR1 and CDR2 are LGHNA and YSLEER. The chain's CDR3 is CASSQGVSGTLGTQYF. The DNA of the CDR3 is TGCGCCAGCAGCCAAGGGGTTAGCGGGACGCTCGGTACGCAGTATTTT.

The chain carries TRBV4-3 and TRBJ2-1; 11 bases line up with TRBD2. Germline loops: CDR1 LGHNA, CDR2 YSLEER. This CDR3 spans 16 amino acids. V lost 0 bases, J lost 8 bases, and 6 bases stayed unmatched. CDR3 region: CASSQDVSGRADEQFF. The CDR3 nucleotides read TGCGCCAGCAGCCAAGATGTTAGCGGGAGGGCCGATGAGCAGTTCTTC.

The chain employs TRBV19 and TRBJ2-1; 9 positions agree with TRBD2. The ends lost 8 bases at V and 4 bases at J; junction bases unmatched: 6. Germline-derived CDR1 and CDR2 are LNHDA and SQIVND (reference sequence). CDR3 length equals 14 residues. Here the CDR3 reads CASRLAGRYNEQFF. CDR3 nucleotide sequence: TGTGCCAGTCGCCTAGCGGGGCGATACAATGAGCAGTTCTTC.

The chain combines TRBV13 with TRBJ2-7; 11 bases align to TRBD2. Per germline, CDR1 PRHDT and CDR2 FYEKMQ (reference sequence). CDR3 length: 17 residues. Trimming removed 5 bases from V and 7 bases from J; junction bases left unmatched: 16. The CDR3 DNA reads as TGTGCCAGCAGCAAACTAGCGGGAGTACAGAAAACGTCTGAGCAGTACTTC. It encodes CASSKLAGVQKTSEQYF.

The chain combines TRBV6-5 with TRBJ2-7, with TRBD1 identical over 7 bases. Losses at the gene ends were 6 bases for V and 0 bases for J; bases not matched to a gene: 8. CDR1 is MNHEY and CDR2 is SVGAGI in the germline V gene. This CDR3 has 15 residues. The CDR3 here is CASSPRGQSSYEQYF. The DNA of the CDR3 is TGTGCCAGCAGCCCTAGGGGACAGAGCTCCTACGAGCAGTACTTC.

The rearrangement links TRBV6-4 to TRBJ1-2; tentatively, D is TRBD1 (5 bases). Trimming stripped 11 bases from V and 3 bases from J, with 16 bases between. This CDR3 spans 13 amino acids. Germline loops: CDR1 MRHNA, CDR2 SNTAGT. CDR3 protein: CASREGLDYGYTF. CDR3 nucleotides: TGTGCCTCAAGGGAGGGGCTTGACTATGGCTACACCTTC.

V gene TRBV5-1 combines with J gene TRBJ2-5; 8 nucleotides agree with TRBD1. Germline V gene data show CDR1 as SGHRS and CDR2 as YFSETQ. CDR3 length equals 14 residues. Trimming at V came to 4 bases and at J to 4 bases, leaving 6 bases not matched to a gene. The CDR3 DNA reads TGCGCCAGCAGCACGGGACAGGTCTTAGAGACCCAGTACTTC. It encodes CASSTGQVLETQYF.